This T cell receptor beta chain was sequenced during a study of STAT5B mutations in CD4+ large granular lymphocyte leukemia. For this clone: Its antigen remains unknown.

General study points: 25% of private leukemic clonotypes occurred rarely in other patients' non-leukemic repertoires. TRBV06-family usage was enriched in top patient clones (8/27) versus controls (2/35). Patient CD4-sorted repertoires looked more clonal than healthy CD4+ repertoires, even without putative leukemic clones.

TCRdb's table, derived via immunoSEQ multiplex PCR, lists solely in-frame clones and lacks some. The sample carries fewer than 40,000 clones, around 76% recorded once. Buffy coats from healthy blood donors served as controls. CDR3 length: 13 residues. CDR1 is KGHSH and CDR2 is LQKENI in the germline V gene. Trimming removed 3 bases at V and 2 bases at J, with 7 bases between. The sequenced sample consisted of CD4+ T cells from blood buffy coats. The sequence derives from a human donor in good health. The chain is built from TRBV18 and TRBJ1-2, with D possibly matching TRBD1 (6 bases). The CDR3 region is CASSPDSNYGYTF. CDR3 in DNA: TGTGCCAGCTCACCGGACAGCAACTATGGCTACACCTTC.